These 27 T cell receptor beta chains came from one sample sequenced in a study of blood T cell repertoires in COVID-19. Profiled with immunoSEQ multiplex PCR; TCRdb holds only in-frame clones, not every one. The sample lists approximately 70,000 clones, roughly 87% occurring once. Specimen: peripheral blood. These receptor sequences come from an elderly woman with acute or convalescent COVID-19.

The V call is TRBV24-1, the J call TRBJ2-1; 8 nucleotides align to TRBD1. The CDR3 covers 12 residues. CDR1 and CDR2 from the germline V gene are KGHDR and SFDVKD. With V trimmed by 9 bases and J by 10 bases, 7 bases remained unmatched. CDR3 nucleotide sequence: TGTGCCACCGGAGGACAGGGCAACGAGCAGTTCTTC. It translates to CATGGQGNEQFF.

The V call is TRBV20-1, the J call TRBJ2-2, with TRBD2 identical over 13 bases. This CDR3 comprises 16 residues. Trimming removed 3 bases from V and 7 bases from J; junction bases left unmatched: 8. Per germline, CDR1 DFQATT and CDR2 SNEGSKA (reference sequence). As DNA, the CDR3 is TGCAGTGCTAGTCGGACTAGCGGGAGATTGGGCGGGGAGCTGTTTTTT. As protein: CSASRTSGRLGGELFF.

This clone turned up a few times. The J gene is TRBJ2-4, the V gene TRBV6-1; 11 bases are shared with TRBD2. Trimming at V came to 3 bases and at J to 5 bases, leaving 6 bases not matched to a gene. This CDR3 contains 16 residues. Germline V gene sequence: CDR1 MNHNS, CDR2 SASEGT. The CDR3 sequence is CASSDTSGSLENIQYF. The CDR3 DNA reads as TGTGCCAGCAGTGACACTAGCGGGAGTCTGGAAAACATTCAGTACTTC.

This chain connects TRBV11-2 to TRBJ1-2; 9 bases map to TRBD1. With 3 bases clipped from V and 4 bases from J, the junction kept 3 bases outside the gene matches. The CDR3 contains 14 residues. In germline, CDR1 is SGHAT, CDR2 FQNNGV. The CDR3 sequence: CASSFTGGPYGYTF. CDR3 coding DNA: TGTGCCAGCAGCTTTACAGGGGGCCCCTATGGCTACACCTTC. Variable domain in full (rest from reference TRBV11-2 and TRBJ1-2): EAGVAQSPRYKIIEKRQSVAFWCNPISGHATLYWYQQILGQGPKLLIQFQNNGVVDDSQLPKDRFSAERLKGVDSTLKIQPAKLEDSAVYLCASSFTGGPYGYTFGSGTRLTVV.

This clone came up once. The V call is TRBV19, the J call TRBJ2-5; perhaps TRBD2 as D (5 bases). This CDR3 has 12 residues. Trimming pared 11 bases from V and 5 bases from J, leaving 15 bases between. CDR1 and CDR2 from the germline V gene are LNHDA and SQIVND (reference sequence). The CDR3 loop reads CARTGYGETQYF. The CDR3 bases are TGTGCCCGAACGGGGTACGGCGAGACCCAGTACTTC.

This clone came up a few times. This chain links TRBV7-9 with TRBJ1-5; no firm D call. This CDR3 is 13 amino acids long. Germline assignment: CDR1 SEHNR and CDR2 FQNEAQ (reference sequence). Trimming shortened V by 1 base and J by 5 bases, and 6 bases separated the two germline ends. CDR3 sequence: CASSLESDQPQHF. CDR3 nucleotides: TGTGCCAGCAGCTTAGAATCGGATCAGCCCCAGCATTTT.

The chain employs TRBV6-6 and TRBJ2-1; 8 bases are shared with TRBD2. Germline trimming cut 6 bases from V and 6 bases from J; bases unmatched to any gene: 10. The CDR3 consists of 15 residues. Per the germline V gene, CDR1 is MNHNY and CDR2 is SVGAGI (reference sequence). CDR3 protein: CASSEPSSGSNEQFF. Written as DNA, the CDR3 is TGTGCCAGCAGCGAGCCGTCTAGCGGGTCCAATGAGCAGTTCTTC.

In regard to this clone: A junction boundary mismatches the germline segment, possibly from a read error. The chain has TRBV5-1 and TRBJ1-2; D is possibly TRBD1 (6 bases). Germline-derived CDR1 and CDR2 are SGHRS and YFSETQ. The CDR3 spans 12 residues. The DNA of the CDR3 is TGCGCCAGCAGCCCCACCGTTGGACAGACCTTCTTC. Amino acids: CASSPTVGQTFF.

V is TRBV6-2 or TRBV6-3 and J is TRBJ2-5; D gene uncertain. Germline V lookup: CDR1 MNHEY, CDR2 SVGEGT. V was cut by 2 bases and J by 2 bases, with 15 bases left in between. There are 16 residues in the CDR3. The CDR3 DNA sequence: TGTGCCAGCAGTTACGACCCAAAAGAAGCGCAAGAGACCCAGTACTTC. Protein: CASSYDPKEAQETQYF.

The CDR3 reads CASSLRRTDFYYGYTF. Written as DNA, the CDR3 is TGTGCCAGCAGCTTACGCCGGACAGACTTTTACTATGGCTACACCTTC. The V and J genes are TRBV7-2 and TRBJ1-2; possibly TRBD1 for D (6 bases). V was shortened by 2 bases and J by 3 bases, with 16 bases between the two germline ends. The CDR3 sequence is 16 residues long. Germline V gene data show CDR1 as SGHTA and CDR2 as FQGNSA.

This rearrangement joins TRBV28 to TRBJ2-2; D is uncertain. The CDR3 covers 15 residues. Trimming stripped 5 bases from V and 2 bases from J, with 12 bases between. Germline V gives CDR1 MDHEN, CDR2 SYDVKM. DNA for the CDR3: TGTGCCAGCAGTCTAGACGGGTTAAACACCGGGGAGCTGTTTTTT. The encoded protein is CASSLDGLNTGELFF.

This chain links TRBV24-1 with TRBJ2-3; a possible D gene is TRBD1 (6 bases). CDR3 length equals 14 residues. With 5 bases removed from V and 2 bases from J, the gap between germline ends came to 10 bases. The germline gives CDR1 KGHDR, CDR2 SFDVKD. The CDR3 DNA reads TGTGCCACCAGTGTCCAGGGGAACACAGATACGCAGTATTTT. Protein product: CATSVQGNTDTQYF.

The chain joins TRBV6-5 to TRBJ1-1, with TRBD1 matching over 10 bases. Germline V lookup: CDR1 MNHEY, CDR2 SVGAGI. V trimming: 5 bases; J trimming: 3 bases; junction bases outside the gene matches: 6. The CDR3 runs 15 residues. The DNA for the CDR3 is TGTGCCAGCAGTATTCGACAGGGGGCGGACACTGAAGCTTTCTTT. As protein: CASSIRQGADTEAFF.

The rearrangement links TRBV18 to TRBJ2-1, with TRBD1 matching 7 bases. Trimming at V came to 2 bases and at J to 8 bases, leaving 9 bases not matched to a gene. Germline lookup yields CDR1 KGHSH and CDR2 LQKENI. The CDR3 loop spans 15 amino acids. The CDR3 bases are TGTGCCAGCTCACCATATCTCGACAGGGAACATGAGCAGTTCTTC. Its protein product is CASSPYLDREHEQFF.

The chain links TRBV19 to TRBJ2-3; 8 bases agree with TRBD2. Trimming took 3 bases from V and 4 from J; bases not matched to a gene: 6. Germline CDR1 LNHDA, CDR2 SQIVND (reference sequence). CDR3 length: 15 amino acids. The chain's CDR3 is CASSIRAGVSDTQYF. CDR3 sequence (DNA): TGTGCCAGTAGTATTCGAGCGGGAGTGTCAGATACGCAGTATTTT.

V and J are TRBV6-4 and TRBJ2-1; 8 nucleotides match TRBD2. Germline V gene data show CDR1 as MRHNA and CDR2 as SNTAGT. The CDR3 length is 18 residues. V trimming: 0 bases; J trimming: 5 bases; junction bases outside the gene matches: 12. CDR3 residues: CASSDSNKPLAANNEQFF. The DNA of the CDR3 is TGTGCCAGCAGTGACTCGAATAAGCCACTAGCGGCTAACAATGAGCAGTTCTTC.

The rearrangement joins TRBV6-4 to TRBJ2-3; TRBD1 matches 10 bases. The V gene end was trimmed by 5 bases and the J gene end by 3 bases; junction bases not matched to a gene: 11. The CDR3 sequence is 17 residues long. Germline CDR1 is MRHNA and CDR2 is SNTAGT. The CDR3 sequence is CASSRVRTGGLTDTQYF. CDR3 DNA: TGTGCCAGCAGTCGCGTAAGGACAGGGGGTCTGACAGATACGCAGTATTTT.

This sequence joins TRBV14 and TRBJ1-1; D is perhaps TRBD1 (6 bases). CDR1 SGHDN and CDR2 FVKESK come from the germline V gene. This CDR3 has 14 residues. V lost 0 bases to trimming and J lost 6 bases, with 11 bases between them. The CDR3 region is CASSQEQGRAEAFF. In nucleotides, the CDR3 is TGTGCCAGCAGCCAAGAACAGGGTAGGGCTGAAGCTTTCTTT.

The chain has TRBV30 and TRBJ1-2; weak D call: TRBD1 (5 bases). Germline V gene sequence: CDR1 GTSNPN, CDR2 SVGIG (reference sequence). The CDR3 runs to 12 residues. Trimming pared 2 bases from V and 8 bases from J, leaving 12 bases between. The DNA for the CDR3 is TGTGCCTGGAGTCCGGGGGTGATGGGCTACACCTTC. This gives the protein CAWSPGVMGYTF.

The chain is built from TRBV5-1 and TRBJ2-2; weak D call: TRBD2 (5 bases). The V end was cut by 2 bases, the J end by 2 bases, with 10 bases between. Germline assignment: CDR1 SGHRS and CDR2 YFSETQ. The CDR3 totals 15 residues. CDR3 amino acids: CASSLLVPNTGELFF. CDR3 bases: TGCGCCAGCAGCTTACTAGTTCCAAACACCGGGGAGCTGTTTTTT. Full variable domain (rest looked up from reference TRBV5-1 and TRBJ2-2): KAGVTQTPRYLIKTRGQQVTLSCSPISGHRSVSWYQQTPGQGLQFLFEYFSETQRNKGNFPGRFSGRQFSNSRSEMNVSTLELGDSALYLCASSLLVPNTGELFFGEGSRLTVL.

V usage is TRBV19 and J usage is TRBJ1-1; D is uncertain. The CDR3 totals 15 residues. V was trimmed by 5 bases and J by 4 bases, leaving 17 bases between them. CDR1 and CDR2 (germline): LNHDA, SQIVND (reference sequence). CDR3 region: CASSYPSGLSTEAFF. For the CDR3, the DNA is TGTGCCAGTAGTTACCCTTCCGGGTTGAGCACTGAAGCTTTCTTT.

This clone was detected only a few times. V usage is TRBV3-1 (or the pseudogene TRBV3-2) and J usage is TRBJ1-5, with a tentative D call TRBD1 (5 bases). V lost 4 bases to trimming and J lost 3 bases, with 19 bases between them. Germline lookup yields CDR1 LGHDT and CDR2 YNNKEL (reference sequence). This CDR3 spans 17 amino acids. CDR3 loop: CASSPRLLGVANQPQHF. The CDR3 DNA sequence: TGTGCCAGCAGCCCTCGTCTTCTAGGGGTGGCCAATCAGCCCCAGCATTTT.

This clone has a single count. The chain has TRBV7-9 and TRBJ1-1, with a tentative D call TRBD1 (6 bases). Germline CDR1 is SEHNR and CDR2 is FQNEAQ (reference sequence). The length of the CDR3 is 18 residues. The V gene lost 5 bases and the J gene lost 2 bases, with 24 bases spanning the gap. CDR3 nucleotides: TGTGCCAGCAGCCCTTGGGGGGGCAGCATTGATGCAAACACTGAAGCTTTCTTT. It codes for CASSPWGGSIDANTEAFF.

The rearrangement joins TRBV6-4 to TRBJ2-3; 15 bases line up with TRBD2. V shed 6 bases, J shed 5 bases, and the junction held 9 bases outside the gene matches. The germline V gene has CDR1 MRHNA and CDR2 SNTAGT. The CDR3 has 17 amino acids. CDR3 loop: CASRGTSGRREKDTQYF. The CDR3 region has the DNA TGTGCCAGCAGAGGGACTAGCGGGAGGAGGGAAAAAGATACGCAGTATTTT.

J is TRBJ2-3 and V is TRBV19; 9 nucleotides line up with TRBD2. The CDR3 extends over 17 amino acids. Per germline, CDR1 LNHDA and CDR2 SQIVND (reference sequence). The junction had 12 bases not matched to a gene; V was cut back by 6 bases and J by 2 bases. The CDR3: CASRRRAAGGATDTQYF. Here the CDR3 DNA reads TGTGCCAGTAGACGCCGTGCAGCGGGAGGTGCCACAGATACGCAGTATTTT.

The genes are TRBV11-2 and TRBJ1-1, with TRBD1 identical over 7 bases. CDR3 length equals 15 residues. Germline CDR1 is SGHAT and CDR2 is FQNNGV. Trimming at V came to 5 bases and at J to 3 bases, leaving 9 bases not matched to a gene. DNA of the CDR3: TGTGCCAGCAGCCCAACGCAGGGGGTGGACACTGAAGCTTTCTTT. Protein sequence: CASSPTQGVDTEAFF.

This chain links TRBV10-2 with TRBJ1-4, with D perhaps TRBD1 (5 bases). The CDR3 is made up of 13 amino acids. V was trimmed by 6 bases and J by 4 bases, leaving 9 bases between them. The germline gives CDR1 WSHSY, CDR2 SAAADI. This CDR3 reads CASRGLGNEKLFF. DNA of the CDR3: TGCGCCAGCAGGGGGCTGGGTAATGAAAAACTGTTTTTT.